The subject of this entry is one T cell receptor beta chain. Antigen unknown. Sequenced by immunoSEQ multiplex PCR; TCRdb stores in-frame clones only, minus some. The repertoire has tens of thousands of clones, 91% of them found once; the top ten carry about 10%. The data were obtained in a study of a mutant IDH1 vaccine in newly diagnosed glioma. For the study at large: Previous treatment comprised radiotherapy, temozolomide, or both, mostly both.

Study-level results: Seemingly, pseudoprogression had no relation to changes in the top peripheral T cell clonotypes.

Time point reported: baseline, week 1 (first vaccination visit). Treatment: pre-vaccination baseline after standard-of-care therapy. V lost 3 bases and J lost 5; bases outside the gene matches: 4. The CDR3 is made up of 15 amino acids. Germline V CDR1 and CDR2: MNHEY, SMNVEV (reference sequence). This clonotype originated in a man aged 25 to 40 with glioma. This sequence joins TRBV27 and TRBJ2-1, with 10 bases aligning to TRBD2. Sample: PBMCs, taken from a glioma patient treated with radiotherapy, temozolomide or both. CDR3 sequence reads: CASSFLGLANNEQFF. For the CDR3, the DNA is TGTGCCAGCAGTTTCTTGGGACTAGCGAACAATGAGCAGTTCTTC.